This T cell receptor beta chain was documented in a study of blood T cell repertoires in COVID-19 (dated by TCRdb to about 2020). In terms of the full investigation: Samples covering the acute and convalescent phases of COVID-19 were provided by collaborators in the United States, Italy and Spain. The prospective study material was composed of cDNA or gDNA derived from T cells, B-cell-depleted T cells, or PBMCs. The dataset comprised deeply sampled blood TCRbeta repertoires from subjects exposed to, actively infected with, or recovered from COVID-19. The repertoires were released in a freely available public database meant as a resource for research on the immune response to SARS-CoV-2. Samples came from the ongoing ImmuneRACE study (first 160 participants) plus 1,254 subjects from 6 global collaborators. Nearly every sample came with metadata listing a de-identified subject ID, COVID-19 status, age in years and sex. Where available, HLA class I and class II types were obtained from metadata supplied by the sample provider rather than from assay-based typing.

Broader findings and caveats from the paper: The amount of clinical and demographic metadata varied by source and participant and was provided uncurated.

Participants in the prospective study were aged 18 to 89 years, lived in more than 20 United States geographic areas, and enrolled through a virtual design. To assign participants to cohorts, the prospective study relied on clinical history that participants themselves reported in a screening survey and a study questionnaire. Recovered participants in ImmuneRACE Cohort 3 were defined by two consecutive negative NP/OP PCR tests, clearance by a healthcare professional, or resolution of symptoms. In the prospective study, mobile phlebotomists collected whole blood, serum and a nasopharyngeal or oropharyngeal swab from each participant. Over an approximately 2-month period, participants in the prospective study had the option of providing additional blood draws and questionnaires. Before DNA extraction, prospective study blood samples were shipped either frozen or at room temperature. The immunoSEQ Assay, a bias-controlled multiplex PCR, was used to amplify TCRbeta CDR3 regions from genomic DNA. The authors' pipeline ran thus. The number of nucleated cells in each sample was estimated by amplification of reference gene primers within the assay. To quantify the absolute abundance of each unique TCRbeta CDR3 rearrangement, sequence reads were collapsed and filtered. For each sample, productive Simpson clonality was calculated as the square root of Simpson's diversity index over productive rearrangements. The table was pulled from immuneACCESS by TCRdb, which kept in-frame rearrangements only. Such tables lose some clones; where checked, under half of the loss comes from unresolved V genes, and the rest has no known cause. The V and J calls and clone size are taken from that table; D and trimming were inferred from the DNA. Present in this sample are fewer than 350,000 clones, approximately 88% of which were seen just once. The ten largest clonotypes hold just under 1% of the sample.

About this clone itself: Its antigen is currently not known. No quality values exist for individual bases; no much larger clone is one base distant.

The CDR3 goes from the cysteine to the phenylalanine over 16 residues. Of the read, only the CDR3 DNA is kept; its 48 bases are in frame from base 1. The junction carries 15 bases between V and J, which are trimmed by 3 bases and 0 bases respectively. CDR1 and CDR2 were assigned from the germline V gene as SGDLS and YYNGEE. Source material: PBMCs or T cells enriched from blood (not recorded which). Recombination linked TRBV9 to TRBJ1-1, with TRBD1 as a weak D call on 6 bases. This clonotype originated in a woman in her 30s who had recovered from COVID-19. The bases read TGTGCCAGCAGCGGCAGGGGACCAAACATGAACACTGAAGCTTTCTTT. Its protein product is CASSGRGPNMNTEAFF.